These 28 T cell receptor beta chains came from one sample sequenced in a study of post-analysis software for immune sequencing data. Antigen specificity for these receptors is unknown. cDNA libraries for TCR beta contained unique molecular identifiers. TCRdb called the PCR reads again in MiXCR, with one record for every CDR3 protein. The sample yields over 700,000 distinct CDR3 sequences, roughly 27% seen once. Study-wide points: Comparison of patients with controls showed about 5 TRBV segments more frequent in patients, TRBV5-6, TRBV5-1 and TRBV20-1 among them.

Sample: blood. Receptor source: a girl aged 5-17 years with multiple sclerosis.

This clonotype was detected many times. V usage is TRBV4-2 and J usage is TRBJ2-7; the match to TRBD1 covers 7 bases. From germline, CDR1 is LGHNA and CDR2 YNFKEQ. The length of the CDR3 is 15 residues. V lost 0 bases, J lost 3 bases, and 5 bases stayed unmatched. CDR3 in amino acids: CASSQDRQGVYEQYF. The CDR3 DNA sequence: TGTGCCAGCAGCCAAGATCGGCAGGGGGTCTACGAGCAGTACTTC.

This clonotype has ten or more counts. J is TRBJ2-7 and V is TRBV7-2, with 7 nucleotides matching TRBD2. The junction had 19 bases not matched to a gene; V was cut back by 1 base and J by 1 base. Germline V CDR1 and CDR2: SGHTA, FQGNSA. This CDR3 is built from 20 residues. Here the CDR3 reads CASSLVPFSLGGGPSYEQYF. CDR3 in DNA: TGTGCCAGCAGCTTAGTCCCCTTTTCTCTGGGGGGAGGGCCTTCCTACGAGCAGTACTTC.

In its sample, this clonotype was seen a few times. The chain links TRBV29-1 to TRBJ2-4, with D maybe TRBD1 (6 bases). This CDR3 has 16 residues. Trimming pared 4 bases from V and 1 base from J, leaving 17 bases between. Germline loops: CDR1 SQVTM, CDR2 ANQGSEA. CDR3 sequence reads: CSVVAGVRLAKNIQYF. In DNA, the CDR3 is TGCAGCGTTGTGGCAGGGGTGAGGTTGGCCAAAAACATTCAGTACTTC.

The table lists this clonotype with a few counts. The chain couples TRBV29-1 to TRBJ2-5; D gene ambiguous. Trimming removed 1 base at V and 4 bases at J, with 10 bases between. The CDR3 covers 13 residues. CDR1 and CDR2 from the germline V gene are SQVTM and ANQGSEA. Written as DNA, the CDR3 is TGCAGCGTTGAAGTCGTCGTGGGAGAGACCCAGTACTTC. Amino acids: CSVEVVVGETQYF.

In nucleotides, the CDR3 is TGTGCTAGTGGTACTGGGGACTTTCAAGAGACCCAGTACTTC. This translates into CASGTGDFQETQYF. The chain employs TRBV12-5 and TRBJ2-5; D possibly corresponds to TRBD2 (6 bases). V lost 5 bases, J lost 2 bases, and 12 bases lay in between. Germline CDR1 reads LGHNT; CDR2 reads FRNRAP. The length of the CDR3 is 14 residues.

The genes are TRBV20-1 and TRBJ1-1; D is perhaps TRBD1 (6 bases). CDR1 is DFQATT, CDR2 SNEGSKA, per germline (reference sequence). V lost 6 bases and J 1 base, leaving 15 bases between the germline ends. This CDR3 comprises 14 residues. The CDR3 is CSAGGGHSNTEAFF. The CDR3 DNA sequence: TGCAGTGCAGGTGGGGGGCATTCGAACACTGAAGCTTTCTTT.

The V and J genes are TRBV7-2 and TRBJ1-4; D gene uncertain. Per germline, CDR1 SGHTA and CDR2 FQGNSA. V lost 1 base, J lost 4 bases, and 10 bases lay in between. The CDR3 extends over 15 amino acids. The CDR3 nucleotides read TGTGCCAGCAGCTTAGTTGGCCGGTTTAATGAAAAACTGTTTTTT. Encoded protein: CASSLVGRFNEKLFF.

The chain is built from TRBV20-1 and TRBJ2-1; D is ambiguous. The CDR3 is made up of 12 amino acids. Looked up from germline, CDR1 is DFQATT and CDR2 is SNEGSKA (reference sequence). Trimming removed 2 bases from V and 3 bases from J, with 5 bases in between. The CDR3 here is CSARPSYNEQFF. The CDR3 bases are TGCAGTGCTAGACCAAGCTACAATGAGCAGTTCTTC.

On this clonotype: Sequence at one end of the junction differs from germline and may be a read error. The chain joins TRBV7-2 to TRBJ2-2; maybe TRBD1 (6 bases). The CDR3 spans 13 residues. The germline gives CDR1 SGHTA, CDR2 FQGNSA. CDR3 in amino acids: CACSPGDGGWLFF. DNA for the CDR3: TGTGCCTGCAGCCCAGGGGACGGCGGTTGGCTGTTTTTT.

V usage is TRBV7-6 and J usage is TRBJ2-5; 7 bases agree with TRBD1. The CDR3 totals 17 residues. The trim removed 3 bases at V and 2 bases at J, leaving 12 bases unmatched. CDR1 and CDR2 from the germline V gene are SGHVS and FNYEAQ. The CDR3 loop reads CASSFLTPRGSQETQYF. CDR3 nucleotide sequence: TGTGCCAGCAGCTTCCTTACGCCCAGGGGGTCGCAAGAGACCCAGTACTTC.

A few counts support this clonotype. This rearrangement joins TRBV7-2 to TRBJ2-5; D ambiguous. V lost 4 bases, J lost 1 base, and 13 bases lay in between. Germline CDR1 is SGHTA and CDR2 is FQGNSA. The CDR3 is 15 amino acids. CDR3 sequence reads: CASSSDPLVQETQYF. The CDR3 DNA follows: TGTGCCAGCAGCTCTGACCCCCTAGTCCAAGAGACCCAGTACTTC.

This clonotype was observed a handful of times. The chain recombines TRBV7-8 with TRBJ2-5; D is undetermined. Germline values: CDR1 SGHVS, CDR2 FQNEAQ. The CDR3 spans 15 residues. V lost 3 bases to trimming and J lost 7 bases, with 18 bases between them. In DNA, the CDR3 is TGTGCCAGCAGCTTGGGTCCCGGGCGGAAAGTGACCCAGTACTTC. Protein sequence: CASSLGPGRKVTQYF.

Only a few counts were recorded for this clonotype. The chain combines TRBV6-1 with TRBJ2-6; 8 positions agree with TRBD1. V lost 7 bases and J lost 2; bases outside the gene matches: 1. CDR1 and CDR2 (germline): MNHNS, SASEGT. The CDR3 is made up of 14 amino acids. The CDR3 sequence is CASTGGAGANVLTF. CDR3 nucleotide sequence: TGTGCCAGCACAGGGGGCGCTGGGGCCAACGTCCTGACTTTC.

Concerning this clonotype itself: At one end, the junction sequence differs from germline, possibly due to a read error. This chain uses TRBV5-5 with TRBJ1-2; no firm D call. This CDR3 region has 14 residues. Germline V gene sequence: CDR1 SGHKS, CDR2 YYEKEE (reference sequence). The CDR3 sequence is CTSSFLSYNYGYTF. DNA for the CDR3: TGTACCAGCAGCTTTCTGAGTTATAACTATGGCTACACCTTC.

The V gene is TRBV7-2, the J gene TRBJ2-7, with D tentatively TRBD1 (6 bases). Germline CDR1 reads SGHTA; CDR2 reads FQGNSA. Trimming pared 4 bases from V and 5 bases from J, leaving 18 bases between. The CDR3 loop spans 15 amino acids. The DNA of the CDR3 is TGTGCCAGCAGCTCACAAACCGGGACATCGGACGAGCAGTACTTC. It encodes CASSSQTGTSDEQYF.

This clonotype was detected ten times or more. V usage is TRBV9 and J usage is TRBJ1-2; 8 bases fit TRBD1. CDR3 length: 14 residues. V trimming: 4 bases; J trimming: 6 bases; junction bases outside the gene matches: 8. Germline CDR1 and CDR2: SGDLS and YYNGEE. The CDR3 reads CASSHGQGADGYTF. DNA for the CDR3: TGTGCCAGCAGCCATGGACAGGGAGCGGATGGCTACACCTTC.

Details on this clonotype: With a much larger clone just one base away, this may be a read error. This sequence joins TRBV29-1 and TRBJ2-1; TRBD2 might be the D (5 bases). The CDR3 runs 12 residues. V was pared by 2 bases and J by 9 bases, with 11 bases between. Germline values: CDR1 SQVTM, CDR2 ANQGSEA. The CDR3 region is CSVETGWSEQFF. The CDR3 DNA follows: TGCAGCGTTGAAACGGGGTGGAGTGAGCAGTTCTTC.

This clonotype was seen a few times. CDR3 amino acids: CSARVLVNGGNSAQYF. The CDR3 bases are TGCAGTGCTAGAGTTCTGGTAAATGGGGGAAACTCCGCGCAGTACTTC. The chain combines TRBV20-1 with TRBJ2-5, with D tentatively TRBD1 or TRBD2 (5 bases each). The CDR3 is made up of 16 amino acids. Per the germline V gene, CDR1 is DFQATT and CDR2 is SNEGSKA (reference sequence). The V and J ends lost 1 base and 11 bases respectively, with 26 bases between them.

A few counts support this clonotype. The rearrangement links TRBV9 to TRBJ2-7; no clear D. The CDR3 has 15 amino acids. Trimming shortened V by 0 bases and J by 4 bases, and 14 bases separated the two germline ends. Germline loops: CDR1 SGDLS, CDR2 YYNGEE. CDR3 sequence: CASSVGHELWYEQYF. CDR3 nucleotide sequence: TGTGCCAGCAGCGTAGGGCATGAGCTTTGGTACGAGCAGTACTTC.

This clonotype was seen more than once but under ten times. The chain combines TRBV7-8 with TRBJ2-1; the D gene is possibly TRBD1 (8 bases). The CDR3 has 20 amino acids. Germline V CDR1 and CDR2: SGHVS, FQNEAQ. V was clipped by 4 bases and J by 5 bases, with 30 bases between them. CDR3 sequence: CASSSRVGAGQDNSNNEQFF. DNA of the CDR3: TGTGCCAGCAGCTCCCGGGTAGGAGCGGGACAGGATAACTCGAACAATGAGCAGTTCTTC. Looking up the rest from reference TRBV7-8 and TRBJ2-1 gives the full variable domain: GAGVSQSPRYKVAKRGQDVALRCDPISGHVSLFWYQQALGQGPEFLTYFQNEAQLDKSGLPSDRFFAERPEGSVSTLKIQRTQQEDSAVYLCASSSRVGAGQDNSNNEQFFGPGTRLTVL.

This clonotype was picked up a small number of times. The chain links TRBV12-3 or TRBV12-4 to TRBJ2-5; D could derive from TRBD1 or TRBD2 (5 bases each). The CDR3 has 13 residues. V dropped 5 bases and J dropped 5 bases, with 12 bases sitting between them. The CDR3 sequence is CASSGTVRETQYF. For the CDR3, the DNA is TGTGCCAGCAGTGGGACCGTCCGGGAGACCCAGTACTTC.

The genes are TRBV29-1 and TRBJ2-7; D ambiguous. The CDR3 sequence is 12 residues long. V was clipped by 4 bases and J by 0 bases, with 7 bases between them. In germline, CDR1 is SQVTM, CDR2 ANQGSEA. The CDR3 DNA sequence: TGCAGCGTTGGGTTGAGCTCCTACGAGCAGTACTTC. It codes for CSVGLSSYEQYF.

Notes on this clonotype: Relative to the germline gene, one junction end is altered; a read error may explain this. The V gene is TRBV20-1, the J gene TRBJ1-3; D call uncertain. The CDR3 is made up of 15 amino acids. Germline loops: CDR1 DFQATT, CDR2 SNEGSKA (reference sequence). For the CDR3, the DNA is TGCAGTGCTAGAGGAGCGTTACTCTCTGGTAACACCATATATTTT. It encodes CSARGALLSGNTIYF.

The chain joins TRBV20-1 to TRBJ2-7, with 13 bases aligning to TRBD2. The V gene's germline CDR1 is DFQATT and CDR2 SNEGSKA (reference sequence). The CDR3 is made up of 16 amino acids. The ends lost 5 bases at V and 7 bases at J; junction bases unmatched: 14. CDR3 amino acids: CSAETSGRAYSREQYF. The CDR3 DNA follows: TGCAGTGCTGAAACTAGCGGGAGGGCGTATTCGAGGGAGCAGTACTTC.

The DNA of the CDR3 is TGTGCCAGCAGCAGAGGACGGGTTGTCTATGGCTACACCTTC. Protein: CASSRGRVVYGYTF. The chain couples TRBV7-9 to TRBJ1-2; no definite D call. Germline CDR1 is SEHNR and CDR2 is FQNEAQ (reference sequence). V was clipped by 5 bases and J by 4 bases, with 14 bases between them. The CDR3 contains 14 residues.

The chain carries TRBV5-4 and TRBJ1-1; tentative D call: TRBD1 (6 bases). The CDR3 has 15 residues. Trimming stripped 1 base from V and 2 bases from J, with 12 bases between. The V gene's germline CDR1 is SGHNT and CDR2 YYREEE (reference sequence). The CDR3 reads CASSLNAGANTEAFF. The CDR3 coding sequence is TGTGCCAGCAGCTTGAATGCAGGGGCAAACACTGAAGCTTTCTTT.

Only one count was recorded for this clonotype. The junction and the germline gene differ at one end; a read error may be behind it. The chain combines TRBV9 with TRBJ2-1; D possibly corresponds to TRBD2 (6 bases). Germline loops: CDR1 SGDLS, CDR2 YYNGEE. There are 14 residues in the CDR3. CDR3 nucleotides: TGTGCCAGCAGCTCCCAGGGACTCCTCAATGAGCAGGTCTTC. Translated: CASSSQGLLNEQVF.

The chain is built from TRBV7-2 and TRBJ2-1, with TRBD2 identical over 8 bases. The germline V gene has CDR1 SGHTA and CDR2 FQGNSA. The CDR3 consists of 15 residues. V gave up 2 bases and J gave up 6 bases; unmatched junction bases: 6. CDR3 protein: CASSLKDGRANEQFF. In DNA form, the CDR3 reads TGTGCCAGCAGCTTAAAAGACGGGAGGGCCAATGAGCAGTTCTTC.